This T cell receptor (beta chain) was obtained from a study of cytomegalovirus exposure and HLA in healthy donors. Study-wide context: Of some 400 genotyped donors, 65% to 85% clustered with self-reported Caucasian donors. Findings of the study overall: One later analysis reportedly identified an Asian-associated ancestry cluster that showed fewer N-insertions than the roughly 640-donor mean. Associated with cytomegalovirus, according to the listing, were about 160 TCR beta chains. Relative to equally common others, HLA-associated TCR beta chains showed greater clonal expansion in a later analysis.

As concerns this clone: The antigen remains unidentified.

The study ran its PCR with 60 Vbeta and 13 Jbeta primers. The method was immunoSEQ multiplex PCR; TCRdb's version includes in-frame clones alone and lacks a portion of them. Of about 270,000 clones listed, around two thirds are singletons. The specimen sequenced was PBMCs. The clonotype was recovered from a female donor in good health and CMV-seronegative.

The CDR3 loop reads CASSLTGTGGSGNTIYF. CDR3 nucleotides: TGCGCCAGCAGCTTGACCGGGACAGGGGGCTCTGGAAACACCATATATTTT. The rearrangement joins TRBV5-1 to TRBJ1-3, with 11 bases matching TRBD1. The junction had 3 bases not matched to a gene; V was cut back by 1 base and J by 0 bases. Germline assignment: CDR1 SGHRS and CDR2 YFSETQ. The CDR3 totals 17 residues.